What follows describes a single T cell receptor beta chain. Its antigen is not identified. This CDR3 has 13 amino acids. Looked up from germline, CDR1 is SNHLY and CDR2 is FYNNEI. V was pared by 5 bases and J by 1 base, with 8 bases between. This entry belongs to a study of T cell responses to AZD1222 COVID-19 vaccine. Study conclusions and caveats: When two AZD1222 doses had been given, Spike-specific TCR breadth and depth rose.

Assay: immunoSEQ multiplex PCR; the TCRdb copy retains only in-frame clones and omits some. This sample has 150,000 or so clones, with 90% to 95% found just once. V is TRBV2 and J is TRBJ1-1; no clear D gene. The clonotype was recovered from an adult in good health. The material was peripheral blood, obtained on day 0 of MenACWY control vaccination. Here the CDR3 reads CASSTAENTEAFF. The CDR3 DNA follows: TGTGCCAGCAGTACCGCGGAGAACACTGAAGCTTTCTTT.